This TCR beta chain originates from a study of a mutant IDH1 vaccine in newly diagnosed glioma. Time point noted: baseline, week 1 (first vaccination visit). Indicated treatment: pre-vaccination baseline after standard-of-care therapy. This clone was seen only a few times. Sequencing used immunoSEQ multiplex PCR; TCRdb keeps in-frame clones, though not all of them. The sample records around 88,000 clones, roughly 75% being singletons. The CDR3 runs to 14 residues. Germline loops: CDR1 SGHTA, CDR2 FQGTGA. V dropped 0 bases and J dropped 1 base, with 6 bases sitting between them. The material was PBMCs, obtained from a glioma patient treated with radiotherapy, temozolomide or both. The TCR originated in a man aged 40-49 years with glioma. This chain links TRBV7-3 with TRBJ1-1, with D unresolved. CDR3 in DNA: TGTGCCAGCAGCTTAACAGGTGGGAACACTGAAGCTTTCTTT. Translating gives CASSLTGGNTEAFF.